Listed below are T cell receptor beta chains from one sample, sequenced in a study of blood T cell repertoires in COVID-19. Clones were read by immunoSEQ multiplex PCR, and TCRdb kept only the in-frame ones, dropping some. The sample records 200,000 to 300,000 clones, around nine tenths being singletons. Source material: peripheral blood. The receptors shown here come from a man aged 35-49 years who had recovered from COVID-19. The CDR3 runs from the conserved cysteine through the conserved F or W. Each record gives: clone size, V gene, D gene, CDR3 length, J gene, CDR3 DNA, CDR3 protein. D genes are given only for firm matches. Clone size appears in some rows only: once, few, many, or a class for an expanded clone.

abundance: .
v_gene: TRBV4-2
d_gene: TRBD2
len: 17
j_gene: TRBJ2-1
CDR3nt: TGTGCCAGCAGCCAGGCGACCGGGACTAGCGGGAGTGGTGAGCAGTTCTTC
CDR3aa: CASSQATGTSGSGEQFF

abundance: .
v_gene: TRBV7-9
d_gene: .
len: 12
j_gene: TRBJ2-1
CDR3nt: TGTGCCAGCAGCCTAAGCGGAAATGAGCAGTTCTTC
CDR3aa: CASSLSGNEQFF

abundance: .
v_gene: TRBV19
d_gene: .
len: 15
j_gene: TRBJ2-2
CDR3nt: TGTGCCAGTAGTATGGCCGGGACTTCCCGCGGGGAGCTGTTTTTT
CDR3aa: CASSMAGTSRGELFF

abundance: .
v_gene: TRBV9
d_gene: TRBD2
len: 15
j_gene: TRBJ2-1
CDR3nt: TGTGCCAGCAGCGTAGAGGCGGGGGGCCTCAATGAGCAGTTCTTC
CDR3aa: CASSVEAGGLNEQFF

abundance: .
v_gene: TRBV7-8
d_gene: .
len: 15
j_gene: TRBJ2-1
CDR3nt: TGTGCCAGCAGCCCCCTTAGACTAGTAGCGAATGAGCAGTTCTTC
CDR3aa: CASSPLRLVANEQFF

abundance: .
v_gene: TRBV6-4
d_gene: .
len: 11
j_gene: TRBJ2-7
CDR3nt: TGTGCCACCAACAACACAGTAACGCAGTACTTC
CDR3aa: CATNNTVTQYF

abundance: .
v_gene: TRBV9
d_gene: .
len: 15
j_gene: TRBJ1-1
CDR3nt: TGTGCCAGCAGCATCCATGACGGACACAACACTGAAGCTTTCTTT
CDR3aa: CASSIHDGHNTEAFF

abundance: few
v_gene: TRBV27
d_gene: .
len: 18
j_gene: TRBJ1-4
CDR3nt: TGTGCCAGCACGCAGGTTGAGGGTGTGAGAACAACTAATGAAAAACTGTTTTTT
CDR3aa: CASTQVEGVRTTNEKLFF

abundance: .
v_gene: TRBV6-5
d_gene: TRBD1
len: 14
j_gene: TRBJ1-2
CDR3nt: TGTGCCAGCAGAATGGACAGGGGTCAGCGGAGCTACACCTTC
CDR3aa: CASRMDRGQRSYTF

abundance: many
v_gene: TRBV27
d_gene: TRBD2
len: 16
j_gene: TRBJ2-1
CDR3nt: TGTGCCAGCAGTTCCATTAGCGGGAGTACCTACAATGAGCAGTTCTTC
CDR3aa: CASSSISGSTYNEQFF

abundance: .
v_gene: TRBV19
d_gene: .
len: 17
j_gene: TRBJ2-6
CDR3nt: TGTGCCAGTAGTATAGGGACTCCCAGCTCTGGGGCCAACGTCCTGACTTTC
CDR3aa: CASSIGTPSSGANVLTF

abundance: .
v_gene: TRBV4-1
d_gene: TRBD1
len: 15
j_gene: TRBJ1-2
CDR3nt: TGCGCCAGCAGCGCCCACGGACAGGGGGCGTCCGGCTACACCTTC
CDR3aa: CASSAHGQGASGYTF

abundance: .
v_gene: TRBV28
d_gene: .
len: 15
j_gene: TRBJ1-5
CDR3nt: TGTGCCAGCAGGCCCCACAGGGATAGCAATCAGCCCCAGCATTTT
CDR3aa: CASRPHRDSNQPQHF

abundance: .
v_gene: TRBV7-8
d_gene: .
len: 13
j_gene: TRBJ1-5
CDR3nt: TGTGCCAGCAGCTTAGGTCGGGATCAGCCCCAGCATTTT
CDR3aa: CASSLGRDQPQHF

abundance: .
v_gene: TRBV27
d_gene: .
len: 14
j_gene: TRBJ2-1
CDR3nt: TGTGCCAGCAGAACCCAGGCTCTAGGGGGTGAGCAGTTCTTC
CDR3aa: CASRTQALGGEQFF

abundance: .
v_gene: TRBV10-3
d_gene: TRBD2
len: 15
j_gene: TRBJ2-7
CDR3nt: TGTGCCATCAGTGAGTTTAGCGGGAGTCCGAACGAGCAGTACTTC
CDR3aa: CAISEFSGSPNEQYF

abundance: once
v_gene: TRBV19
d_gene: .
len: 15
j_gene: TRBJ1-1
CDR3nt: TGTGCCAGTAGTATAGGGGCGGGGATGAACACTGAAGCTTTCTTT
CDR3aa: CASSIGAGMNTEAFF

abundance: once
v_gene: TRBV5-8
d_gene: TRBD1
len: 16
j_gene: TRBJ2-2
CDR3nt: TGTGCCAGCAGCTTGTATCAGGGGGTGAACACCGGGGAGCTGTTTTTT
CDR3aa: CASSLYQGVNTGELFF

abundance: .
v_gene: TRBV5-1
d_gene: TRBD2
len: 16
j_gene: TRBJ2-3
CDR3nt: TGCGCCAGCAGCTTGACTAGCGGGGGACGGGCAGATACGCAGTATTTT
CDR3aa: CASSLTSGGRADTQYF

abundance: .
v_gene: TRBV5-1
d_gene: TRBD2
len: 14
j_gene: TRBJ2-7
CDR3nt: TGCGCCAGCAGCTTTAGCGGGACCGCCTACGAGCAGTACTTC
CDR3aa: CASSFSGTAYEQYF

abundance: .
v_gene: TRBV10-3
d_gene: TRBD2
len: 18
j_gene: TRBJ2-1
CDR3nt: TGTGCCATCAGTGAGTCAGGACTAGCGGGGGCGGGACACAATGAGCAGTTCTTC
CDR3aa: CAISESGLAGAGHNEQFF

abundance: .
v_gene: TRBV7-6
d_gene: TRBD2
len: 17
j_gene: TRBJ2-7
CDR3nt: TGTGCCAGCAGCTTATCGTCAAGGACTAGTGAGGTCTACGAGCAGTACTTC
CDR3aa: CASSLSSRTSEVYEQYF

abundance: .
v_gene: TRBV6-5
d_gene: .
len: 14
j_gene: TRBJ2-7
CDR3nt: TGTGCCAGCAGTTACTCACGGGGAAGGCACGAGCAGTACTTC
CDR3aa: CASSYSRGRHEQYF

abundance: .
v_gene: TRBV18
d_gene: TRBD1
len: 12
j_gene: TRBJ1-2
CDR3nt: TGTGCCAGCTCACTGGACAGGGACGGCTACACCTTC
CDR3aa: CASSLDRDGYTF

abundance: .
v_gene: TRBV3-1/TRBV3-2
d_gene: TRBD2
len: 14
j_gene: TRBJ2-1
CDR3nt: TGTGCCAGCAGCCCGCTTAGCGGGAGGGGTGAGCAGTTCTTC
CDR3aa: CASSPLSGRGEQFF

abundance: few
v_gene: TRBV2
d_gene: TRBD2
len: 17
j_gene: TRBJ2-2
CDR3nt: TGTGCCAGCAGTGAAAGGACTAGCCCAAGTACCACCGGGGAGCTGTTTTTT
CDR3aa: CASSERTSPSTTGELFF

abundance: .
v_gene: TRBV11-2
d_gene: .
len: 15
j_gene: TRBJ2-1
CDR3nt: TGTGCCAGCAGCTTAGGAAGCGGGTTGAGGAATGAGCAGTTCTTC
CDR3aa: CASSLGSGLRNEQFF

abundance: once
v_gene: TRBV7-9
d_gene: .
len: 14
j_gene: TRBJ1-1
CDR3nt: TGTGCCAGCACCTTTCTGGGGCAAGAAGCTGAAGCTTTCTTT
CDR3aa: CASTFLGQEAEAFF

abundance: .
v_gene: TRBV7-2
d_gene: TRBD2
len: 16
j_gene: TRBJ2-2
CDR3nt: TGTGCCAGCAGCTTAGTAGCGGGGGGGAAGACCGGGGAGCTGTTTTTT
CDR3aa: CASSLVAGGKTGELFF

abundance: .
v_gene: TRBV7-8
d_gene: TRBD2
len: 15
j_gene: TRBJ2-5
CDR3nt: TGTGCCAGCAGCTTGGAACTAGCGGTCCAAGAGACCCAGTACTTC
CDR3aa: CASSLELAVQETQYF

abundance: .
v_gene: TRBV11-3
d_gene: TRBD2
len: 18
j_gene: TRBJ2-1
CDR3nt: TGTGCCAGCAGCTTAGAGTCTGGGACTAGCGGCTTTGGTGATGAGCAGTTCTTC
CDR3aa: CASSLESGTSGFGDEQFF

abundance: .
v_gene: TRBV19
d_gene: TRBD1
len: 15
j_gene: TRBJ2-7
CDR3nt: TGTGCCAGTAGTATAGCTCCGACAGGGTATGACGAGCAGTACTTC
CDR3aa: CASSIAPTGYDEQYF

abundance: .
v_gene: TRBV29-1
d_gene: TRBD2
len: 14
j_gene: TRBJ2-1
CDR3nt: TGCAGCGGCGCTAGCGGGAGAGGGGCGGGTGAGCAGTTCTTC
CDR3aa: CSGASGRGAGEQFF

abundance: once
v_gene: TRBV19
d_gene: TRBD1
len: 14
j_gene: TRBJ1-1
CDR3nt: TGTGCCAGTAGTAGGACAGGAGAGAACACTGAAGCTTTCTTT
CDR3aa: CASSRTGENTEAFF

abundance: .
v_gene: TRBV2
d_gene: TRBD1
len: 19
j_gene: TRBJ2-7
CDR3nt: TGTGCCAGCAGTGACGGTAGGCCAGGACAGGGGCCAAAATCCTACGAGCAGTACTTC
CDR3aa: CASSDGRPGQGPKSYEQYF

abundance: .
v_gene: TRBV7-2
d_gene: .
len: 14
j_gene: TRBJ2-3
CDR3nt: TGTGCCAGCAGCTTCGGTCTAGACACAGATACGCAGTATTTT
CDR3aa: CASSFGLDTDTQYF

abundance: .
v_gene: TRBV2
d_gene: TRBD2
len: 15
j_gene: TRBJ2-3
CDR3nt: TGTGCCAGCAGCCTCGGGACTAGCGCCACAGATACGCAGTATTTT
CDR3aa: CASSLGTSATDTQYF

abundance: .
v_gene: TRBV9
d_gene: TRBD2
len: 17
j_gene: TRBJ2-3
CDR3nt: TGTGCCAGCAGCAACCGACTAGCGGGGGGCGACACAGATACGCAGTATTTT
CDR3aa: CASSNRLAGGDTDTQYF

abundance: .
v_gene: TRBV12-3/TRBV12-4
d_gene: TRBD1
len: 13
j_gene: TRBJ1-2
CDR3nt: TGTGCCAGCAGTCAGACAGGGGGCTATGGCTACACCTTC
CDR3aa: CASSQTGGYGYTF

abundance: once
v_gene: TRBV7-2
d_gene: .
len: 13
j_gene: TRBJ2-1
CDR3nt: TGTGCCAGCAGCCCCCGGGGTTACAATGAGCAGTTCTTC
CDR3aa: CASSPRGYNEQFF

abundance: .
v_gene: TRBV6-6
d_gene: TRBD2
len: 13
j_gene: TRBJ2-3
CDR3nt: TGTGCCAGCAGAGCGGGGGGGGTAAATACGCAGTATTTT
CDR3aa: CASRAGGVNTQYF

abundance: once
v_gene: TRBV23-1
d_gene: .
len: 16
j_gene: TRBJ1-2
CDR3nt: TGCGCCAGCAGTCAATCGACCTCGTGGGGAGACTATGGCTACACCTTC
CDR3aa: CASSQSTSWGDYGYTF

abundance: .
v_gene: TRBV5-4
d_gene: TRBD2
len: 15
j_gene: TRBJ2-1
CDR3nt: TGTGCCAGCAGCTTGAAGGGACTACCCTCCCATGAGCAGTTCTTC
CDR3aa: CASSLKGLPSHEQFF

abundance: once
v_gene: TRBV5-1
d_gene: TRBD2
len: 15
j_gene: TRBJ2-3
CDR3nt: TGCGCCAGCAGGCTAGCGGGGGCCGGCCCAGATACGCAGTATTTT
CDR3aa: CASRLAGAGPDTQYF

abundance: once
v_gene: TRBV2
d_gene: .
len: 13
j_gene: TRBJ1-1
CDR3nt: TGTGCCATCCCGAAGGGGCCGAACACTGAAGCTTTCTTT
CDR3aa: CAIPKGPNTEAFF

abundance: .
v_gene: TRBV6-5
d_gene: TRBD1
len: 15
j_gene: TRBJ1-6
CDR3nt: TGTGCCAGCAGGGCGTCCGGGACAGCCAACTCACCCCTCCACTTT
CDR3aa: CASRASGTANSPLHF

abundance: once
v_gene: TRBV7-8
d_gene: .
len: 18
j_gene: TRBJ1-1
CDR3nt: TGTGCCAGCAGCTTAAATGTTTTCAGGAGGGCCGTGAACACTGAAGCTTTCTTT
CDR3aa: CASSLNVFRRAVNTEAFF

abundance: once
v_gene: TRBV29-1
d_gene: .
len: 14
j_gene: TRBJ2-7
CDR3nt: TGCAGCGTTGAAGATCCTGGGACTTCCTACGAGCAGTACTTC
CDR3aa: CSVEDPGTSYEQYF

abundance: .
v_gene: TRBV6-2/TRBV6-3
d_gene: .
len: 14
j_gene: TRBJ2-5
CDR3nt: TGTGCCAGCAGCGACCGGCTGGGAGTCGTGTCCCAGTACTTC
CDR3aa: CASSDRLGVVSQYF

abundance: .
v_gene: TRBV5-1
d_gene: .
len: 15
j_gene: TRBJ2-2
CDR3nt: TGCGCCAGCAGCTTGGGACAGGTCCCCACCGGGGAGCTGTTTTTT
CDR3aa: CASSLGQVPTGELFF

abundance: .
v_gene: TRBV12-5
d_gene: TRBD1
len: 15
j_gene: TRBJ2-1
CDR3nt: TGTGCTAGTGGAAAACGACAGGGGCCCTACAATGAGCAGTTCTTC
CDR3aa: CASGKRQGPYNEQFF

abundance: .
v_gene: TRBV25-1
d_gene: .
len: 18
j_gene: TRBJ2-1
CDR3nt: TGTGCCAGCAGGAGGGGGAGGTCGGCGGGGGTCGCCTACAATGAGCAGTTCTTC
CDR3aa: CASRRGRSAGVAYNEQFF

abundance: once
v_gene: TRBV11-2
d_gene: .
len: 15
j_gene: TRBJ2-1
CDR3nt: TGTGCCAGCAGCCCCGTAGGGCTAGCTTGGAATGAGCAGTTCTTC
CDR3aa: CASSPVGLAWNEQFF